The next 8 T cell receptor beta chains were all read from a single sample in a study of graft-versus-host responses after intestinal transplantation. The data were produced by immunoSEQ multiplex PCR, yet TCRdb's version contains in-frame clones alone and is incomplete. The profile shows 5,200 or so clones, approximately 70% of them singletons. Sequenced material: PBMCs, taken 300 to 340 days after intestinal transplant. The receptor source for this set is a human patient who received an intestinal transplant, so some T cells may come from the graft donor.

This clone turned up a few times. An end of the junction differs from the germline gene, which may be a read error. The chain's CDR3 is CASSDRDSLIF. As DNA, the CDR3 is TGTGCCAGCAGCGACCGGGACAGCCTTATCTTC. The V call is TRBV9, the J call TRBJ1-2, with 7 nucleotides matching TRBD1. Germline values: CDR1 SGDLS, CDR2 YYNGEE. The CDR3 contains 11 residues.

The V and J genes are TRBV30 and TRBJ1-5, with a tentative D call TRBD1 (6 bases). CDR1 and CDR2 (germline): GTSNPN, SVGIG (reference sequence). V was shortened by 0 bases and J by 0 bases, with 12 bases between the two germline ends. The CDR3 runs 16 residues. CDR3 DNA sequence: TGTGCCTGGAGTGTACAGGGATACATTAGCAATCAGCCCCAGCATTTT. As protein: CAWSVQGYISNQPQHF. Full variable domain (remainder filled in from reference TRBV30 and TRBJ1-5): SQTIHQWPATLVQPVGSPLSLECTVEGTSNPNLYWYRQAAGRGLQLLFYSVGIGQISSEVPQNLSASRPQDRQFILSSKKLLLSDSGFYLCAWSVQGYISNQPQHFGDGTRLSIL.

The chain combines TRBV4-3 with TRBJ2-7, with a possible D match to TRBD2 (7 bases). Germline V gene sequence: CDR1 LGHNA, CDR2 YSLEER. The length of the CDR3 is 15 residues. Trimming stripped 4 bases from V and 1 base from J, with 14 bases between. DNA of the CDR3: TGCGCCAGCAGCCCGGTCGGGGGGCAGTCCTACGAGCAGTACTTC. Its translation: CASSPVGGQSYEQYF.

V gene TRBV4-3 combines with J gene TRBJ1-1; D is undetermined. Deletions cut 4 bases from V and 2 bases from J, with 8 bases between. This CDR3 has 13 residues. CDR1 LGHNA and CDR2 YSLEER come from the germline V gene. For the CDR3, the DNA is TGCGCCAGCAGCCGCAGACTTAACACTGAAGCTTTCTTT. Residues: CASSRRLNTEAFF.

V gene TRBV12-2 combines with J gene TRBJ1-2; the table's D call of TRBD1 was not tested on the DNA. TRBV12-2 is given as a pseudogene. CDR3 size: 14 residues. CDR3 DNA sequence: TGTGCAAGTCGCTTAGAACAGAATAACTATGGCTACACCTTC. It encodes CASRLEQNNYGYTF.

The chain links TRBV15 to TRBJ1-5; D call uncertain. This CDR3 has 15 residues. V dropped 4 bases and J dropped 7 bases, with 17 bases sitting between them. Germline lookup yields CDR1 LNHNV and CDR2 YYDKDF (reference sequence). The CDR3 protein is CATSTRSGIRQPQHF. The CDR3, as DNA: TGTGCCACCAGCACCCGTTCGGGAATAAGGCAGCCCCAGCATTTT.

J is TRBJ2-7 and V is TRBV4-3, with D unresolved. The V gene's germline CDR1 is LGHNA and CDR2 YSLEER. The CDR3 sequence is 12 residues long. Trimming removed 3 bases at V and 9 bases at J, with 12 bases between. CDR3 amino acids: CASSHHLRRQYF. Written as DNA, the CDR3 is TGCGCCAGCAGCCATCATCTCCGTAGGCAGTACTTC.

In this sample, this clone turned up once. The J gene is TRBJ1-5, the V gene TRBV7-8; 8 bases agree with TRBD1. Germline V gene data show CDR1 as SGHVS and CDR2 as FQNEAQ. The V segment lost 0 bases and the J segment 4 bases; nucleotides outside the gene matches: 8. This CDR3 is 17 amino acids long. The CDR3 sequence: CASSLASVTGENQPQHF. DNA for the CDR3: TGTGCCAGCAGCTTAGCGAGTGTGACAGGGGAGAATCAGCCCCAGCATTTT.